The T cell receptor beta chain under discussion was sequenced for a study of CD8 T cells in ankylosing spondylitis (TCRdb year 2017). For context, the study as a whole: T cell receptor beta repertoires were profiled in healthy donors and ankylosing spondylitis patients so that disease-linked TCR variants could be found. The full study cohort was made up of approximately 27 ankylosing spondylitis patients and roughly 98 healthy donors. Peripheral blood samples were taken, and synovial fluid was additionally collected from ankylosing spondylitis patients. Overall study results and their limits: Some motif variants had previously been reported in the synovial fluid and blood of reactive arthritis patients, which suggests shared mechanisms of disease initiation. Significant enrichment of the disease-linked clones was reported in matched synovial fluid samples from ankylosing spondylitis patients. A TCR beta motif made up of several highly homologous amino acid variants appeared to be characteristic of blood from ankylosing spondylitis patients. The disease-linked clones had a CD8+ phenotype and were found at relatively low frequencies in peripheral blood.

TCRdb names Illumina HiSeq 2500 as the instrument used. Quantitative 5'-RACE with molecular barcodes was used to prepare TCR beta libraries. Concerning the study's data processing: A new computational method, built on a probabilistic model of VDJ rearrangement, was used to identify disease-linked TCR variants. TCRdb applied fastp at Q25 and MiXCR to the public reads, then kept only in-frame beta chains. Identical CDR3 proteins give one entry, which carries the most common genes and DNA. TCRdb's processing, not the study's, gives the V and J calls here. This sample is represented by almost 250,000 distinct CDR3 sequences; more than 25% of them were singletons. The leading ten clones occupy about 4% of the sample. The CDR3 starts with the cysteine, ends with the phenylalanine, and has 14 residues. The entry retains the CDR3 DNA only, 42 bases that are in frame from base 1. V and J are truncated by 4 bases and 5 bases respectively, leaving an intervening sequence of 16 bases. Looking up the germline V gene (reference sequence) yields CDR1 SGHKS and CDR2 YYEKEE.

For this clonotype: There is no known antigen for this receptor. No base-level quality is on record; no much larger clone is a single base apart.

This TCR was sampled from a male donor with ankylosing spondylitis or in good health (not recorded which). Sequencing used blood, either unsorted or a sorted T cell fraction (not recorded which). The chain uses TRBV5-5 and TRBJ2-7, with a tentative D call of TRBD1 or TRBD2, each matching 7 bases. For the CDR3, the sequence is CASSLYQGGDEQYF. The bases are TGTGCCAGCAGCCTATACCAGGGGGGGGACGAGCAGTACTTC.